This section outlines one T cell receptor (beta chain) sequence together with its context. The antigen is not known. The data originate from a study of a mutant IDH1 vaccine in newly diagnosed glioma. About the research overall: Patients received vaccination from 4-6 weeks after radiotherapy alone, or with temozolomide cycles. Visit V13 took place at week 47, and visit V12 happened at week 35.

Study-wide results and limits: With respect to changes in top peripheral T cell clonotypes, pseudoprogression seemed unrelated.

TCRdb's copy holds only in-frame clones and misses some; the assay was immunoSEQ multiplex PCR. This sample has tens of thousands of clones, with 83% found just once. The sample's time point: week 47, end of study. Every vaccine dose comprised 300 ug of mutant IDH1 20-mer peptide plus topical imiquimod. The sequencing used PBMCs, collected from a glioma patient whose treatment included an IDH1 peptide vaccine. The clonotype comes from a man aged 25-40 years with glioma.

CDR3 bases: TGTGCCAGCAGTCATGACTGGGGCAATCAGCCCCAGCATTTT. Encoded protein: CASSHDWGNQPQHF. The chain has TRBV7-2 and TRBJ1-5; unclear D gene. V lost 6 bases and J lost 2, with 11 bases in between. The CDR3 runs to 14 residues. Germline V CDR1 and CDR2: SGHTA, FQGNSA.